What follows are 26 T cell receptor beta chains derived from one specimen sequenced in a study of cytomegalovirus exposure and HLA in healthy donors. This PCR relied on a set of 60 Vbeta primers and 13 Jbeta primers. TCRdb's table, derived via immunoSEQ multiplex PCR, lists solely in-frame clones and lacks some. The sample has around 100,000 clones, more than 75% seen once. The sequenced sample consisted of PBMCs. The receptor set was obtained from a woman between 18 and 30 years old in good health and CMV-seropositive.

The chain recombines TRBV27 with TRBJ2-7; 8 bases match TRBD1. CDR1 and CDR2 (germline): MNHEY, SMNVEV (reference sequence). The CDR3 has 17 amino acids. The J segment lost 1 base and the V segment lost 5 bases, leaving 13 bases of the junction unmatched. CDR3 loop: CASSRGAGTGLSYEQYF. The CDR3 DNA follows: TGTGCCAGCAGTAGGGGGGCTGGGACAGGTTTGTCCTACGAGCAGTACTTC.

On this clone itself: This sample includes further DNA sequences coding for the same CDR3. The chain's CDR3 is CASSLSRGETQYF. The CDR3 bases are TGTGCCAGCAGCTTATCCAGGGGAGAGACCCAGTACTTC. The chain recombines TRBV7-3 with TRBJ2-5, with a possible D match to TRBD1 (6 bases). The CDR3 contains 13 residues. Germline lookup yields CDR1 SGHTA and CDR2 FQGTGA. Trimming pared 2 bases from V and 4 bases from J, leaving 8 bases between.

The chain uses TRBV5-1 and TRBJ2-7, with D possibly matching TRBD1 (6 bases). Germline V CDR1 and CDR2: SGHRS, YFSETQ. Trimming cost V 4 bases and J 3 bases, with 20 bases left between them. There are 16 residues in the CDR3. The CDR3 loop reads CASSTGGRGFIYEQYF. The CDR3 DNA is TGCGCCAGCAGCACAGGCGGCAGGGGTTTTATCTACGAGCAGTACTTC.

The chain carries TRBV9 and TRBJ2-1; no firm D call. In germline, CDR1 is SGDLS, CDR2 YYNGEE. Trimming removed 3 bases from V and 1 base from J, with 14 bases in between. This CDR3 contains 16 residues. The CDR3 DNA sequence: TGTGCCAGCAGCGCGACACTCGGTAATTCCTACAATGAGCAGTTCTTC. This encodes CASSATLGNSYNEQFF. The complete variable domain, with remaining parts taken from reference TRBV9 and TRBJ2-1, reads DSGVTQTPKHLITATGQRVTLRCSPRSGDLSVYWYQQSLDQGLQFLIQYYNGEERAKGNILERFSAQQFPDLHSELNLSSLELGDSALYFCASSATLGNSYNEQFFGPGTRLTVL.

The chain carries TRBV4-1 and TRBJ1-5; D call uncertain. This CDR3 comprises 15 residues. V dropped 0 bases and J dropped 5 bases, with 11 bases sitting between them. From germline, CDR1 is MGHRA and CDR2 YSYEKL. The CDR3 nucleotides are TGCGCCAGCAGCCAAGATCCGGGGAGCCATCAGCCCCAGCATTTT. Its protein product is CASSQDPGSHQPQHF.

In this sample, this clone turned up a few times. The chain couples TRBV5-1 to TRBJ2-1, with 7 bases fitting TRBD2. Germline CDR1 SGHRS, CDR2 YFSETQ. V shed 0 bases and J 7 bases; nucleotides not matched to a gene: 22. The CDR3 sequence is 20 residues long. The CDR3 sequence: CASSLDRFYDAGVGWNEQFF. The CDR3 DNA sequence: TGCGCCAGCAGCTTGGATAGGTTCTACGATGCGGGAGTCGGGTGGAATGAGCAGTTCTTC.

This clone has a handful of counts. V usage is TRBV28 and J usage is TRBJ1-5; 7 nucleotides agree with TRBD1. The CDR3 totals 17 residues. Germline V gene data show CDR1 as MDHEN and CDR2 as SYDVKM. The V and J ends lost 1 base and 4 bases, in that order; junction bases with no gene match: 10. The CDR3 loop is CASSLFRGVTGNQPQHF. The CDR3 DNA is TGTGCCAGCAGTTTATTCAGGGGGGTGACGGGTAATCAGCCCCAGCATTTT.

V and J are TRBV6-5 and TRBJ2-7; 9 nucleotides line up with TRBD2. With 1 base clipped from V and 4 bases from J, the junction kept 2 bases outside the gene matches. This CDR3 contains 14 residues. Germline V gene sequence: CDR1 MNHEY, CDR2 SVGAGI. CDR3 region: CASSYLAGVYEQYF. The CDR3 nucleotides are TGTGCCAGCAGTTACTTAGCGGGAGTATACGAGCAGTACTTC.

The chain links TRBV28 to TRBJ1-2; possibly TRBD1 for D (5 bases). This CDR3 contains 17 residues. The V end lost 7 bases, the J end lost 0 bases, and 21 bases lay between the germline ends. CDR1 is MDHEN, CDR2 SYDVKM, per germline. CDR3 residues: CASTSAGGESTNYGYTF. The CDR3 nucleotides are TGTGCCAGCACCTCGGCCGGGGGGGAGAGTACTAACTATGGCTACACCTTC.

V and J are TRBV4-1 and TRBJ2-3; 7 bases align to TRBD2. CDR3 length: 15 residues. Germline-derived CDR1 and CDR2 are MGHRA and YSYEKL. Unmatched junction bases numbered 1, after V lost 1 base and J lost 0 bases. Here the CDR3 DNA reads TGCGCCAGCAGCCAAGCGGGACTAAGCACAGATACGCAGTATTTT. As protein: CASSQAGLSTDTQYF.

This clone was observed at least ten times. CDR3 loop: CASSPDRTGNTIYF. As DNA, the CDR3 is TGCGCCAGCAGTCCGGACAGAACTGGAAACACCATATATTTT. The chain links TRBV5-1 to TRBJ1-3; possible D gene TRBD1, 6 bases. This CDR3 has 14 residues. Germline CDR1 SGHRS, CDR2 YFSETQ. The V and J ends lost 5 bases and 2 bases respectively, with 11 bases between them.

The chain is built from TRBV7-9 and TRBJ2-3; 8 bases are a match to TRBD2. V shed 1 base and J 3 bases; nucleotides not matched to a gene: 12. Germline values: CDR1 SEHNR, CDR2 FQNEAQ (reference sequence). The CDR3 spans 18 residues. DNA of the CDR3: TGTGCCAGCAGCTTAGATTGGGACACTAGCGGAAATACAGATACGCAGTATTTT. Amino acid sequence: CASSLDWDTSGNTDTQYF.

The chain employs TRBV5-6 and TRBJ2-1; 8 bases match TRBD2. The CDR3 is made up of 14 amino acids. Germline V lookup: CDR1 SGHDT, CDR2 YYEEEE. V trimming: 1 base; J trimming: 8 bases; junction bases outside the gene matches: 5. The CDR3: CASSLLLAEDEQFF. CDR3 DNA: TGTGCCAGCAGCTTGTTACTAGCGGAAGATGAGCAGTTCTTC.

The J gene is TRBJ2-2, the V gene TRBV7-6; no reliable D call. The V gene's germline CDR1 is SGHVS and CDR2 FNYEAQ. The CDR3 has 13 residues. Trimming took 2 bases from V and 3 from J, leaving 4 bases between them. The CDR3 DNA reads TGTGCCAGCAGCTTATTCTACACCGGGGAGCTGTTTTTT. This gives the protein CASSLFYTGELFF. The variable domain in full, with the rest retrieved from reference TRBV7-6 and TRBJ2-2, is GAGVSQSPRYKVTKRGQDVALRCDPISGHVSLYWYRQALGQGPEFLTYFNYEAQQDKSGLPNDRFSAERPEGSISTLTIQRTEQRDSAMYRCASSLFYTGELFFGEGSRLTVL.

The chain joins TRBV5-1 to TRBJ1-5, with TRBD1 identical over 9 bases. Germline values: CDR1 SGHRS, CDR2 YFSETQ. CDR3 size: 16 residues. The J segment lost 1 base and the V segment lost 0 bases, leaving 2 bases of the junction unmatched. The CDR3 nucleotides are TGCGCCAGCAGCTTGGAAGGACAGGGGAGCAATCAGCCCCAGCATTTT. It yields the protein CASSLEGQGSNQPQHF.

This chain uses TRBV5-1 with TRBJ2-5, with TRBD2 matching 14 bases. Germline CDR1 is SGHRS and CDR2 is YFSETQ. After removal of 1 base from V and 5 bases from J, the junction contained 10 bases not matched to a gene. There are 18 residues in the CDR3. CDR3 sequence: CASSLKVGLAGVSETQYF. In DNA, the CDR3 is TGCGCCAGCAGCTTGAAGGTGGGACTAGCGGGAGTTAGCGAGACCCAGTACTTC.

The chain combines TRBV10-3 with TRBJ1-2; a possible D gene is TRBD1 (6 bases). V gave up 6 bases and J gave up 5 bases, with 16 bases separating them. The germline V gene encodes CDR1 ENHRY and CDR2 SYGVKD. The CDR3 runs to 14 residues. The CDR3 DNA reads TGTGCCATCAGAGACACGGACAGTAATTATGGCTACACCTTC. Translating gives CAIRDTDSNYGYTF.

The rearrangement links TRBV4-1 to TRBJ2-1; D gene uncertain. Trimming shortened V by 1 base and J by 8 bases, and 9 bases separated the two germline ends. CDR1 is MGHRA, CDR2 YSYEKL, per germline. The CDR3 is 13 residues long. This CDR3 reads CASSQGASYEQFF. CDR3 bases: TGCGCCAGCAGCCAAGGTGCGAGCTATGAGCAGTTCTTC.

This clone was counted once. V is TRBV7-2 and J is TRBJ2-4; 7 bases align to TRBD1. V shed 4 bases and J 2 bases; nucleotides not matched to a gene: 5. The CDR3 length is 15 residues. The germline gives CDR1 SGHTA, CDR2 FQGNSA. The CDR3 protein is CASSSGQHPKNIQYF. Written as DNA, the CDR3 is TGTGCCAGCAGCTCGGGACAGCATCCCAAAAACATTCAGTACTTC. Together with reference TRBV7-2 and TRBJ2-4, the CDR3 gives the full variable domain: GAGVSQSPSNKVTEKGKDVELRCDPISGHTALYWYRQSLGQGLEFLIYFQGNSAPDKSGLPSDRFSAERTGGSVSTLTIQRTQQEDSAVYLCASSSGQHPKNIQYFGAGTRLSVL.

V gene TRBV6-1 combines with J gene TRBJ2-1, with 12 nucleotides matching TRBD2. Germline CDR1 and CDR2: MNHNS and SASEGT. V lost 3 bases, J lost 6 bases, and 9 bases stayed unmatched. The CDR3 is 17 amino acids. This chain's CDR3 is CASSERRLAGASNEQFF. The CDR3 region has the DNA TGTGCCAGCAGTGAGAGGAGACTAGCGGGAGCTAGCAATGAGCAGTTCTTC.

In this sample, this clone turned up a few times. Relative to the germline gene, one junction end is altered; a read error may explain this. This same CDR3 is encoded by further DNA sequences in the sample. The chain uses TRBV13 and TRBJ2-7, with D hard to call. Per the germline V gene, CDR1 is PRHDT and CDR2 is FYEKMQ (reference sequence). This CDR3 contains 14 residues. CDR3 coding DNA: TGTGCCAGCAGCCTAGGCCACGGCGGCTATGAGCAGTACTTC. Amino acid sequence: CASSLGHGGYEQYF.

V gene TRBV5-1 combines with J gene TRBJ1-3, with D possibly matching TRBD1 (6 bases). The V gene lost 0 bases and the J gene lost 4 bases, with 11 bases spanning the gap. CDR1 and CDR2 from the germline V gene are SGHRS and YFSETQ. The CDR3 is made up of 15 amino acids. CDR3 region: CASSLVGAGGNTIYF. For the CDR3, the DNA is TGCGCCAGCAGCTTGGTGGGGGCAGGCGGAAACACCATATATTTT.

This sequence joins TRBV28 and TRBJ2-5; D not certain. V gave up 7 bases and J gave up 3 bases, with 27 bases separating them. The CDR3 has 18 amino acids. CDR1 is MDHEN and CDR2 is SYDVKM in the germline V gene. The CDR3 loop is CASTPRSQFKTTEETQYF. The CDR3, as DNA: TGTGCCAGCACCCCCCGGAGCCAGTTTAAGACCACGGAAGAGACCCAGTACTTC.

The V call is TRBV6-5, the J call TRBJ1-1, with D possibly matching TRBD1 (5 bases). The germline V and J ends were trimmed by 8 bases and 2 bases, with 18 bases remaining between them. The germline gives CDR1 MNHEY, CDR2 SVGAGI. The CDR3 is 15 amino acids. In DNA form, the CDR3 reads TGTGCCAGCGTCGCCCTCAGGGTAGGCAACACTGAAGCTTTCTTT. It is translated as CASVALRVGNTEAFF.

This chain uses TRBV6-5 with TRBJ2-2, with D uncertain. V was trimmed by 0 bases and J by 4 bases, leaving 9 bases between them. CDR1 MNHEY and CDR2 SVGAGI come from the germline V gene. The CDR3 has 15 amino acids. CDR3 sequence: CASSYSRSFTGELFF. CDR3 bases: TGTGCCAGCAGTTACTCGCGCTCCTTCACCGGGGAGCTGTTTTTT.

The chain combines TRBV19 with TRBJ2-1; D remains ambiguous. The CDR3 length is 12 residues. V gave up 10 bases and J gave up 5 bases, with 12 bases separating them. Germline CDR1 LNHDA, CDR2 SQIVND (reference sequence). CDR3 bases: TGTGCCACTGCTTGGGCCCACAATGAGCAGTTCTTC. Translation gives CATAWAHNEQFF.